A single sample is the source of the 15 T cell receptor beta chains below, sequenced in a study of blood T cell repertoires in COVID-19. Profiled with immunoSEQ multiplex PCR; TCRdb holds only in-frame clones, not every one. The sample gives a few hundred thousand clones, 70% to 90% of which show up once; about 3% is in the top ten. The sample taken for sequencing was peripheral blood. The receptor set was obtained from a man in his fifties who had recovered from COVID-19.

The chain has TRBV5-1 and TRBJ2-3; tentative D call: TRBD1 (6 bases). This CDR3 spans 14 amino acids. The V end lost 0 bases, the J end lost 6 bases, and 11 bases lay between the germline ends. Germline V gene data show CDR1 as SGHRS and CDR2 as YFSETQ. The CDR3: CASSLGQGKDTQYF. CDR3 nucleotide sequence: TGCGCCAGCAGCTTGGGGCAGGGGAAGGATACGCAGTATTTT.

The chain is built from TRBV2 and TRBJ1-1, with a tentative D call TRBD1 (5 bases). Per germline, CDR1 SNHLY and CDR2 FYNNEI. The V end was cut by 7 bases, the J end by 1 base, with 10 bases between. The CDR3 consists of 13 residues. The DNA for the CDR3 is TGTGCCAGCAACAGGCGGGAGAACACTGAAGCTTTCTTT. This gives the protein CASNRRENTEAFF.

This clone has only a few counts. The V and J genes are TRBV30 and TRBJ1-3; D remains unclear. Germline CDR1 GTSNPN, CDR2 SVGIG (reference sequence). Deletions cut 3 bases from V and 4 bases from J, with 7 bases between. The CDR3 is 12 residues long. The CDR3 DNA sequence: TGTGCCTGGAGCAGGATGGGAAACACCATATATTTT. It translates to CAWSRMGNTIYF.

This clone was seen just once. This sequence joins TRBV28 and TRBJ2-3; maybe TRBD2 (5 bases). V was pared by 4 bases and J by 2 bases, with 13 bases between. The CDR3 runs to 15 residues. CDR1 and CDR2 (germline): MDHEN, SYDVKM. The CDR3 here is CASSYQTGFTDTQYF. Written as DNA, the CDR3 is TGTGCCAGCAGTTACCAGACGGGATTCACAGATACGCAGTATTTT.

This clone has just a few counts. The chain uses TRBV27 and TRBJ2-2; 7 positions agree with TRBD2. Germline V lookup: CDR1 MNHEY, CDR2 SMNVEV (reference sequence). The ends lost 2 bases at V and 7 bases at J; junction bases unmatched: 7. CDR3 length equals 15 residues. The CDR3 nucleotides read TGTGCCAGCAGTTTACGAGGCGGGAGTAACGGGGAGCTGTTTTTT. It codes for CASSLRGGSNGELFF.

The chain joins TRBV15 to TRBJ2-7; D call uncertain. Trimming took 0 bases from V and 9 from J, leaving 15 bases between them. The CDR3 sequence is 14 residues long. Germline V lookup: CDR1 LNHNV, CDR2 YYDKDF (reference sequence). The CDR3 bases are TGTGCCACCAGCAGAGATTGGAGTAATACTGGGCAGTACTTC. Translating gives CATSRDWSNTGQYF.

The genes are TRBV2 and TRBJ2-1; 8 bases agree with TRBD1. Trimming took 5 bases from V and 8 from J; bases not matched to a gene: 11. The CDR3 is 15 amino acids. CDR1 and CDR2 (germline): SNHLY, FYNNEI. Here the CDR3 reads CASSPPLGQGHEQFF. CDR3 sequence (DNA): TGTGCCAGCAGTCCGCCTTTAGGACAGGGCCATGAGCAGTTCTTC. The variable domain in full, completed from reference TRBV2 and TRBJ2-1, reads EPEVTQTPSHQVTQMGQEVILRCVPISNHLYFYWYRQILGQKVEFLVSFYNNEISEKSEIFDDQFSVERPDGSNFTLKIRSTKLEDSAMYFCASSPPLGQGHEQFFGPGTRLTVL.

This chain joins TRBV13 and TRBJ2-7, with D perhaps TRBD1 (6 bases). The CDR3 extends over 15 amino acids. Trimming pared 5 bases from V and 5 bases from J, leaving 19 bases between. Looked up from germline, CDR1 is PRHDT and CDR2 is FYEKMQ (reference sequence). The CDR3 DNA sequence: TGTGCCAGCAGCACGAGCAGGGGTAGGGTGGACGAGCAGTACTTC. This sequence encodes CASSTSRGRVDEQYF.

On this clone: This specimen includes other DNA sequences encoding the same CDR3. The rearrangement joins TRBV5-1 to TRBJ2-3, with D unclear. This CDR3 contains 12 residues. The germline gives CDR1 SGHRS, CDR2 YFSETQ. The ends were cut back, 3 bases at V and 2 bases at J, with 4 bases in the middle. CDR3 sequence reads: CASSSSTDTQYF. The CDR3 coding sequence is TGCGCCAGCAGCTCTTCCACAGATACGCAGTATTTT. Full variable domain (outside the CDR3, taken from reference TRBV5-1 and TRBJ2-3): KAGVTQTPRYLIKTRGQQVTLSCSPISGHRSVSWYQQTPGQGLQFLFEYFSETQRNKGNFPGRFSGRQFSNSRSEMNVSTLELGDSALYLCASSSSTDTQYFGPGTRLTVL.

About this clone itself: Additional DNA sequences in this sample encode the identical CDR3. CDR3 in DNA: TGTGCCAGCAGCCAGCAGGGGTCCAATCAGCCCCAGCATTTT. Its protein product is CASSQQGSNQPQHF. The chain links TRBV3-1 (or the pseudogene TRBV3-2) to TRBJ1-5; TRBD1 might be the D (6 bases). Germline CDR1 and CDR2: LGHDT and YNNKEL (reference sequence). Trimming removed 3 bases from V and 3 bases from J, with 9 bases in between. There are 14 residues in the CDR3.

This clone was recorded only once. This chain links TRBV19 with TRBJ2-7; 7 bases agree with TRBD1. CDR1 is LNHDA and CDR2 is SQIVND in the germline V gene (reference sequence). V was pared by 3 bases and J by 0 bases, with 2 bases of the junction left unmatched. There are 14 residues in the CDR3. The CDR3 coding sequence is TGTGCCAGTAGTATCGGACAGGCCTCCTACGAGCAGTACTTC. This encodes CASSIGQASYEQYF.

The gene calls are TRBV19 and TRBJ1-2; D might be TRBD1 (5 bases). Germline V gene lookup returns CDR1 LNHDA and CDR2 SQIVND (reference sequence). The CDR3 has 17 residues. The germline V and J ends were trimmed by 5 bases and 5 bases, with 24 bases remaining between them. The CDR3, as DNA: TGTGCCAGTAGTCCCCCGACAGCGATTGGCCGCTTATATGGCTACACCTTC. Encoded protein: CASSPPTAIGRLYGYTF.

The chain has TRBV19 and TRBJ2-1, with 7 bases fitting TRBD2. The germline gives CDR1 LNHDA, CDR2 SQIVND (reference sequence). The CDR3 has 16 residues. The J segment lost 0 bases and the V segment lost 4 bases, leaving 6 bases of the junction unmatched. The CDR3 DNA reads as TGTGCCAGTAGTACCGAAAGCGGGGCCTCCTACAATGAGCAGTTCTTC. Translated: CASSTESGASYNEQFF.

This chain joins TRBV19 and TRBJ2-7; TRBD2 matches at 7 bases. With V trimmed by 5 bases and J by 5 bases, 6 bases remained unmatched. The germline V gene encodes CDR1 LNHDA and CDR2 SQIVND (reference sequence). The CDR3 is 13 residues long. CDR3 nucleotide sequence: TGTGCCAGTAGTTCCGAGGGAGGGGACGAGCAGTACTTC. Amino acids: CASSSEGGDEQYF.

The count of this clone is one. The chain has TRBV28 and TRBJ2-5; D gene uncertain. Trimming shortened V by 8 bases and J by 2 bases, and 18 bases separated the two germline ends. Germline V gives CDR1 MDHEN, CDR2 SYDVKM. This CDR3 is built from 15 residues. The CDR3 is CASGEKFGLQETQYF. CDR3 sequence (DNA): TGTGCCAGCGGTGAGAAATTCGGTTTACAAGAGACCCAGTACTTC. Filled out from reference TRBV28 and TRBJ2-5, the complete variable domain reads DVKVTQSSRYLVKRTGEKVFLECVQDMDHENMFWYRQDPGLGLRLIYFSYDVKMKEKGDIPEGYSVSREKKERFSLILESASTNQTSMYLCASGEKFGLQETQYFGPGTRLLVL.